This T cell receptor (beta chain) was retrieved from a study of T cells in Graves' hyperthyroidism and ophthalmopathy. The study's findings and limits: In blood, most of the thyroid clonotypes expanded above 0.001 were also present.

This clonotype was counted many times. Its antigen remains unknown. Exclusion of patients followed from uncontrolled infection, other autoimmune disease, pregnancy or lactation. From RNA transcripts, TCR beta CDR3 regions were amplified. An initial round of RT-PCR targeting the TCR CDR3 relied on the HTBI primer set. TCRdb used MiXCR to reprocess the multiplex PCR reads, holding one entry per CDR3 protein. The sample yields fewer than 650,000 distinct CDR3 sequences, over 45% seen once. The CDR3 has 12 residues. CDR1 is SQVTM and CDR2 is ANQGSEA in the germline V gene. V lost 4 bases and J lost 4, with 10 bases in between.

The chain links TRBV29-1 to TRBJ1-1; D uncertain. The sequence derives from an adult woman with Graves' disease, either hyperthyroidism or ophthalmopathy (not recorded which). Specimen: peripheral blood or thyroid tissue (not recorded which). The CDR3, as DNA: TGCAGCGTTGGAAGGGCGTTCACTGAAGCTTTCTTT. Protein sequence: CSVGRAFTEAFF.